Listed below are T cell receptor beta chains from one sample, sequenced in a study of blood T cells in healthy people across ages. In TCRdb, the 5' RACE reads were re-called with MiXCR into one record per CDR3 protein. The sample holds about 1.4 million distinct CDR3 sequences, almost 60% seen once. The sequenced sample consisted of blood. The receptors derive from a man younger than 30 in good health. Both conserved end residues are part of each CDR3. Fields, in order: J gene, V gene, CDR3 protein.

TRBJ2-3,TRBV12-3/TRBV12-4,CASSVWGGTGSTDTQYF
-,TRBV29-1,CSVGSVLLGEQYF
TRBJ1-1,TRBV4-1,CASSQVSRSEAFF
TRBJ2-7,TRBV27,CASSLVPSGRLREQYF
TRBJ2-5,TRBV7-9,CASSLAAGAPYQETQYF
TRBJ1-2,TRBV7-2,CASSLDRIGGYTF
TRBJ1-6,TRBV6-2/TRBV6-3,CASSYPDRDGEFEDSPLHF
TRBJ1-6,TRBV4-3,CASSQGGRNSPLHF
TRBJ1-4,TRBV10-3,CAIRDREGEKLFF
TRBJ2-2,TRBV6-2/TRBV6-3,CASSYSRRGGRTGELFF
TRBJ2-7,TRBV6-2/TRBV6-3,CASLSPYTSSYEQYF
TRBJ2-5,TRBV12-3/TRBV12-4,CASGYPRDRVRVTQYF
TRBJ2-6,TRBV10-3,CAISDGQGAPSGANVLTF
TRBJ2-7,TRBV10-3,CAISEPRLTGDSYEQYF
TRBJ2-5,TRBV20-1,CSAPSASVGQETQYF
TRBJ2-1,TRBV29-1,CSVAGRSEASYNEQFF